This T cell receptor (beta chain) was documented in a study of low-dose radiotherapy and immunotherapy resistance in tumors. Study-wide context: Every two weeks patients got nivolumab 240 mg flat dose, plus ipilimumab 1 mg/kg every six weeks, intravenously. Oral administration of aspirin 300 mg daily occurred for four cycles, commencing at cycle 1 day 1.

V lost 4 bases, J lost 3 bases, and 7 bases stayed unmatched. Germline V gene lookup returns CDR1 MNHEY and CDR2 SMNVEV (reference sequence). There are 15 residues in the CDR3. This clonotype was observed at least ten times. First-strand cDNA used TRAV- and TRBV-specific primers, covering alpha and beta chains. TCR amplification ran approximately 22 PCR cycles using constant-region and V-primer adapter primers. Isolated mRNA underwent amplification via in vitro transcription. TCRdb reprocessed the reads via MiXCR and lists one record per CDR3 protein. Of about 39,000 distinct CDR3 sequences in the sample, around 21% are singletons; the top ten hold just under 9.5%. Indicated time point: after trial treatment. Treatment specified: LDRT plus nivolumab, ipilimumab, low-dose cyclophosphamide and aspirin (RACIN trial).

The sequencing here drew on PBMCs, taken after low-dose radiotherapy plus immunotherapy. The gene calls are TRBV27 and TRBJ2-3; 7 bases fit TRBD2. The TCR originated in a female donor with ovarian cancer. CDR3 DNA: TGTGCCAGCAGTTCTTTTGGGAGGGTGACAGATACGCAGTATTTT. Encoded protein: CASSSFGRVTDTQYF.